The 27 T cell receptor beta chains below all came from one sample that was sequenced in a study of T-cell memory formation after mild COVID-19. Using its own MiXCR run on the 5' RACE reads, TCRdb lists one record per CDR3 protein. The sample comprises 200,000 to 250,000 distinct CDR3 sequences, 15% of which are singletons, and around 2% rests with the top ten. The sequenced sample was PBMCs or a T cell subset sorted from them (not recorded which). The receptors shown here come from an adult woman who had mild COVID-19 (a few samples of this study predate the infection). Cell type and time point are not known.

This clonotype was seen repeatedly, ten times or more. The rearrangement joins TRBV5-1 to TRBJ2-1; D gene ambiguous. Germline V gene lookup returns CDR1 SGHRS and CDR2 YFSETQ. Trimming shortened V by 0 bases and J by 5 bases, and 6 bases separated the two germline ends. CDR3 length: 13 amino acids. The CDR3 sequence is CASSLGSNNEQFF. The CDR3 region has the DNA TGCGCCAGCAGCTTGGGGAGCAACAATGAGCAGTTCTTC.

This clonotype was counted between two and nine times. The chain is built from TRBV6-2 or TRBV6-3 and TRBJ1-3; no reliable D call. This CDR3 is 14 amino acids long. Trimming shortened V by 7 bases and J by 4 bases, and 14 bases separated the two germline ends. Germline V gives CDR1 MNHEY, CDR2 SVGEGT. This CDR3 reads CASILGRYGNTIYF. The CDR3, as DNA: TGTGCCAGCATCCTAGGGAGATACGGAAACACCATATATTTT.

The genes are TRBV27 and TRBJ1-2; TRBD1 might be the D (5 bases). V was cut by 6 bases and J by 8 bases, with 13 bases left in between. Germline V gives CDR1 MNHEY, CDR2 SMNVEV (reference sequence). The CDR3 sequence is 12 residues long. CDR3 protein: CASRGRVGGYTF. The CDR3 nucleotides read TGTGCCAGCAGGGGCAGGGTGGGAGGCTACACCTTC.

This chain uses TRBV20-1 with TRBJ1-1; 7 bases match TRBD1. Germline V gene data show CDR1 as DFQATT and CDR2 as SNEGSKA (reference sequence). The junction had 6 bases not matched to a gene; V was cut back by 1 base and J by 1 base. The CDR3 has 15 residues. CDR3 nucleotides: TGCAGTGCTAGAGGTCCCGGGACAGCGAACACTGAAGCTTTCTTT. The encoded protein is CSARGPGTANTEAFF.

J is TRBJ2-5 and V is TRBV7-2; 7 bases fit TRBD2. The V gene's germline CDR1 is SGHTA and CDR2 FQGNSA. J lost 2 bases, V lost 0 bases, and 3 bases had no gene match. This CDR3 comprises 15 residues. DNA for the CDR3: TGTGCCAGCAGCTTAGCTGGACTAGTGCAAGAGACCCAGTACTTC. This codes for CASSLAGLVQETQYF.

V usage is TRBV7-9 and J usage is TRBJ1-1; no reliable D call. Germline CDR1 is SEHNR and CDR2 is FQNEAQ (reference sequence). V was shortened by 2 bases and J by 0 bases, with 16 bases between the two germline ends. The CDR3 consists of 17 residues. The CDR3 bases are TGTGCCAGCAGCTTACAAGAGGGCTTCGGTATGAACACTGAAGCTTTCTTT. Translation gives CASSLQEGFGMNTEAFF.

The chain recombines TRBV4-2 with TRBJ2-3, with 12 positions matching TRBD2. V trimming: 6 bases; J trimming: 4 bases; junction bases outside the gene matches: 5. Germline values: CDR1 LGHNA, CDR2 YNFKEQ. This CDR3 is 15 amino acids long. The CDR3 bases are TGTGCCAGCAGGCCTACTAGCGGGAGGTCAGATACGCAGTATTTT. The encoded protein is CASRPTSGRSDTQYF.

V gene TRBV3-1 combines with J gene TRBJ2-4; D might be TRBD1 or TRBD2, each matching 5 bases. The CDR3 is 17 amino acids. Germline values: CDR1 LGHDT, CDR2 YNNKEL (reference sequence). V lost 3 bases and J 0 bases, leaving 15 bases between the germline ends. The CDR3, as DNA: TGTGCCAGCAGCCAGGCTAAAACAGGACTAGCCAAAAACATTCAGTACTTC. Translating gives CASSQAKTGLAKNIQYF.

The genes are TRBV5-1 and TRBJ2-7; TRBD2 might be the D (6 bases). Deletions cut 3 bases from V and 1 base from J, with 26 bases between. Germline CDR1 and CDR2: SGHRS and YFSETQ. The CDR3 is made up of 19 amino acids. The CDR3 nucleotides are TGCGCCAGCAGCTGGGGGGACGGAGCAGCCGGGACGTATTCCTACGAGCAGTACTTC. As protein: CASSWGDGAAGTYSYEQYF. Supplemented by reference TRBV5-1 and TRBJ2-7, the full variable domain reads KAGVTQTPRYLIKTRGQQVTLSCSPISGHRSVSWYQQTPGQGLQFLFEYFSETQRNKGNFPGRFSGRQFSNSRSEMNVSTLELGDSALYLCASSWGDGAAGTYSYEQYFGPGTRLTVT.

This clonotype was seen more than once but under ten times. This chain joins TRBV7-2 and TRBJ2-3; 7 nucleotides match TRBD1. Germline V gene sequence: CDR1 SGHTA, CDR2 FQGNSA. V lost 4 bases to trimming and J lost 4 bases; unmatched junction nucleotides: 8. The length of the CDR3 is 15 residues. CDR3 residues: CASSSGGHHADTQYF. CDR3 sequence (DNA): TGTGCCAGCAGCTCAGGGGGACACCACGCAGATACGCAGTATTTT.

This clonotype was counted a few times. The gene calls are TRBV9 and TRBJ2-7, with TRBD2 as a possible D gene (6 bases). V was pared by 0 bases and J by 7 bases, with 20 bases between. Germline-derived CDR1 and CDR2 are SGDLS and YYNGEE. This CDR3 contains 16 residues. The CDR3 DNA reads TGTGCCAGCAGCGTAGGACTAGTAAGAGGGGATTGGGAGCAGTACTTC. Its translation is CASSVGLVRGDWEQYF.

This clonotype has at least ten counts. CDR3 bases: TGTGCCAGCAGCTTCGGCAGGACAGGGGCCTACGAGCAGTACTTC. Encoded protein: CASSFGRTGAYEQYF. The V gene is TRBV5-4, the J gene TRBJ2-7; TRBD1 matches 9 bases. Germline-derived CDR1 and CDR2 are SGHNT and YYREEE (reference sequence). The CDR3 spans 15 residues. Trimming cost V 2 bases and J 2 bases; bases outside gene matches: 5.

This chain uses TRBV12-3 or TRBV12-4 with TRBJ2-7; possibly TRBD2 for D (5 bases). Trimming shortened V by 5 bases and J by 2 bases, and 13 bases separated the two germline ends. The CDR3 is 14 residues long. CDR3 region: CASSTNGIPYEQYF. The CDR3 DNA follows: TGTGCCAGCAGTACAAACGGGATTCCCTACGAGCAGTACTTC.

The chain links TRBV7-8 to TRBJ2-1, with 8 bases matching TRBD1. Looked up from germline, CDR1 is SGHVS and CDR2 is FQNEAQ. Germline trimming cut 6 bases from V and 5 bases from J; bases unmatched to any gene: 9. There are 15 residues in the CDR3. The CDR3 protein is CASRYSRGQNNEQFF. In nucleotides, the CDR3 is TGTGCCAGCAGGTACTCCAGGGGGCAGAACAATGAGCAGTTCTTC.

The CDR3 here is CASSTTFRDSNPLDYGYTF. The CDR3 DNA follows: TGCGCCAGCAGCACGACCTTCCGGGACAGTAACCCCCTAGACTATGGCTACACCTTC. The rearrangement links TRBV5-1 to TRBJ1-2; 7 bases map to TRBD1. V shed 4 bases, J shed 3 bases, and the junction held 21 bases outside the gene matches. CDR1 and CDR2 (germline): SGHRS, YFSETQ. The CDR3 spans 19 residues.

V and J are TRBV5-5 and TRBJ2-3, with D perhaps TRBD2 (5 bases). This CDR3 spans 13 amino acids. V was shortened by 6 bases and J by 2 bases, with 10 bases between the two germline ends. Germline CDR1 reads SGHKS; CDR2 reads YYEKEE (reference sequence). The CDR3 sequence: CASILGNTDTQYF. The CDR3 bases are TGTGCCAGCATCCTCGGGAACACAGATACGCAGTATTTT.

The gene calls are TRBV5-4 and TRBJ1-1; unclear D gene. There are 15 residues in the CDR3. V was trimmed by 4 bases and J by 1 base, leaving 14 bases between them. Germline CDR1 SGHNT, CDR2 YYREEE (reference sequence). This chain's CDR3 is CASSHVVWENTEAFF. In DNA, the CDR3 is TGTGCCAGCAGCCACGTCGTTTGGGAGAACACTGAAGCTTTCTTT.

The rearrangement uses TRBV19 and TRBJ2-5; D not certain. The CDR3 is 12 residues long. Germline lookup yields CDR1 LNHDA and CDR2 SQIVND (reference sequence). With 9 bases removed from V and 0 bases from J, the gap between germline ends came to 8 bases. The CDR3 here is CARTGHQETQYF. CDR3 sequence (DNA): TGTGCCAGAACTGGACACCAAGAGACCCAGTACTTC.

The rearrangement links TRBV20-1 to TRBJ1-1; D is unresolved. The CDR3 consists of 13 residues. Trimming took off 3 bases at V and 0 bases at J, with 8 bases between the two ends. Germline V gene lookup returns CDR1 DFQATT and CDR2 SNEGSKA (reference sequence). This chain's CDR3 is CSASISVNTEAFF. CDR3 in DNA: TGCAGTGCTAGTATATCGGTGAACACTGAAGCTTTCTTT.

The chain couples TRBV5-1 to TRBJ1-3; D possibly corresponds to TRBD1 (6 bases). The ends were cut back, 4 bases at V and 3 bases at J, with 8 bases in the middle. Looked up from germline, CDR1 is SGHRS and CDR2 is YFSETQ. This CDR3 comprises 13 residues. The CDR3 here is CASSTDSGNTIYF. CDR3 in DNA: TGCGCCAGCAGCACGGACAGTGGAAACACCATATATTTT.

DNA of the CDR3: TGCAGCGCGGGACAGGGTACAGATACGCAGTATTTT. It is translated as CSAGQGTDTQYF. The genes are TRBV29-1 and TRBJ2-3; 9 bases fit TRBD1. V lost 7 bases to trimming and J lost 3 bases; unmatched junction nucleotides: 2. The CDR3 is 12 amino acids. Germline CDR1 is SQVTM and CDR2 is ANQGSEA.

This clonotype came up a few times. As DNA, the CDR3 is TGTGCTAGTGGTTGGGGACAGGGAGGTGAAGCTTTCTTT. This sequence encodes CASGWGQGGEAFF. This sequence joins TRBV12-5 and TRBJ1-1, with 9 bases matching TRBD1. V lost 4 bases to trimming and J lost 7 bases; unmatched junction nucleotides: 4. This CDR3 spans 13 amino acids. CDR1 LGHNT and CDR2 FRNRAP come from the germline V gene.

This clonotype was recorded a few times. CDR3 protein: CASPWPHDSSYEQYF. For the CDR3, the DNA is TGTGCCAGCCCCTGGCCCCACGACAGTTCCTACGAGCAGTACTTC. The J gene is TRBJ2-7, the V gene TRBV6-5; the D gene is possibly TRBD1 (5 bases). This CDR3 spans 15 amino acids. Between the trimmed V and J ends, which lost 8 bases and 1 base, there was a span of 18 bases. Germline V gene sequence: CDR1 MNHEY, CDR2 SVGAGI.

The rearrangement links TRBV10-3 to TRBJ2-2, with 7 nucleotides matching TRBD1. The junction had 5 bases not matched to a gene; V was cut back by 7 bases and J by 3 bases. CDR3 length: 14 residues. CDR1 is ENHRY, CDR2 SYGVKD, per germline. The CDR3 sequence is CAIKGTDHTGELFF. The CDR3 DNA reads as TGTGCCATCAAAGGGACAGATCACACCGGGGAGCTGTTTTTT.

This chain connects TRBV12-3 or TRBV12-4 to TRBJ2-7; TRBD2 is a possible D gene (5 bases). The ends were cut back, 3 bases at V and 7 bases at J, with 13 bases in the middle. The CDR3 covers 13 residues. This chain's CDR3 is CASSFGVRREQYF. CDR3 DNA sequence: TGTGCCAGCAGTTTTGGGGTACGGAGGGAGCAGTACTTC.

The gene calls are TRBV4-3 and TRBJ2-5; 9 bases map to TRBD2. V lost 0 bases and J lost 5; bases outside the gene matches: 10. The germline CDR1 and CDR2 sequences are LGHNA and YSLEER. CDR3 length: 17 amino acids. CDR3 loop: CASSQEGGGRAFETQYF. The DNA of the CDR3 is TGCGCCAGCAGCCAAGAGGGAGGCGGGAGGGCCTTTGAGACCCAGTACTTC.

V gene TRBV12-3 or TRBV12-4 combines with J gene TRBJ1-2; D uncertain. This CDR3 is 11 amino acids long. V was cut by 4 bases and J by 8 bases, with 8 bases left in between. The CDR3 region is CASSSWLGYTF. The CDR3 DNA is TGTGCCAGCAGTTCCTGGCTCGGCTACACCTTC.